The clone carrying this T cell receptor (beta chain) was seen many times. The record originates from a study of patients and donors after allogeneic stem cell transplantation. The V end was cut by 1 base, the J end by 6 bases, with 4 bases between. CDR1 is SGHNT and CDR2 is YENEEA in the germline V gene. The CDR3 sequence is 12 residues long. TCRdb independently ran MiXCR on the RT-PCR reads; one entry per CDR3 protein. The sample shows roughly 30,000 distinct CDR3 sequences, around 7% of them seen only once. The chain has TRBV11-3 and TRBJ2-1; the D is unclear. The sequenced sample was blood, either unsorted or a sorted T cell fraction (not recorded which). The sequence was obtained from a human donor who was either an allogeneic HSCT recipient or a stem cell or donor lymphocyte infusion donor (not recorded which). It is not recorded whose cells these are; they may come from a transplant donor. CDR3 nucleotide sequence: TGTGCCAGCAGCTTAGTGGGCAATGAGCAGTTCTTC. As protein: CASSLVGNEQFF. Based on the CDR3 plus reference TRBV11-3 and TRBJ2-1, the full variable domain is EAGVVQSPRYKIIEKKQPVAFWCNPISGHNTLYWYLQNLGQGPELLIRYENEEAVDDSQLPKDRFSAERLKGVDSTLKIQPAELGDSAVYLCASSLVGNEQFFGPGTRLTVL.